These 15 T cell receptor beta chains were sequenced from one sample in a study of CD8 T cells in ankylosing spondylitis. Notes on the study in general: Characteristic, it appeared, of ankylosing spondylitis blood was a TCR beta motif of about eight highly homologous variants.

Their antigen targets remain unknown. TCRdb analysed the 5' RACE reads with MiXCR anew, one entry per CDR3 protein. The repertoire has 670,000 or so distinct CDR3 sequences, roughly 20% of them found once; the top ten carry 19%. Source material: blood, either unsorted or a sorted T cell fraction (not recorded which). These receptors were taken from a male donor with ankylosing spondylitis.

This clonotype was seen only a few times. The J gene is TRBJ1-5, the V gene TRBV15, with no clear D. The CDR3 loop spans 15 amino acids. Between the trimmed V and J ends, which lost 3 bases and 6 bases, there was a span of 15 bases. Germline V gives CDR1 LNHNV, CDR2 YYDKDF (reference sequence). The CDR3 DNA reads as TGTGCCACCAGCAGGGACCGACTTGAACGTCAGCCCCAGCATTTT. Translation gives CATSRDRLERQPQHF.

This clonotype was seen a few times. This sequence joins TRBV20-1 and TRBJ2-1; D remains unclear. Trimming took 6 bases from V and 4 from J, leaving 10 bases between them. This CDR3 spans 12 amino acids. Germline assignment: CDR1 DFQATT and CDR2 SNEGSKA (reference sequence). This CDR3 reads CSAAVGYNEQFF. Here the CDR3 DNA reads TGCAGTGCGGCTGTCGGTTACAATGAGCAGTTCTTC.

This clonotype was counted a few times. The chain has TRBV30 and TRBJ1-5; no definite D call. V lost 2 bases, J lost 8 bases, and 13 bases lay in between. Germline values: CDR1 GTSNPN, CDR2 SVGIG (reference sequence). The length of the CDR3 is 13 residues. DNA for the CDR3: TGTGCCTGGAGTAAAGCAGGCCCAGAGCCCCAGCATTTT. Translation gives CAWSKAGPEPQHF.

The chain couples TRBV6-1 to TRBJ2-2; 8 bases line up with TRBD1. Germline CDR1 is MNHNS and CDR2 is SASEGT. CDR3 length equals 17 residues. J lost 7 bases, V lost 4 bases, and 14 bases had no gene match. The CDR3 DNA reads as TGTGCCAGCAGTGCCGGGGACAGGTGGTCACAGTTCGGGGAGCTGTTTTTT. It translates to CASSAGDRWSQFGELFF.

The chain uses TRBV12-3 or TRBV12-4 and TRBJ2-3, with 10 bases matching TRBD2. This CDR3 has 16 amino acids. J gave up 3 bases and V 3 bases, and 6 bases lay outside the gene matches. The CDR3 spells CASSFLLAGGTDTQYF. CDR3 nucleotide sequence: TGTGCCAGCAGTTTTTTGTTAGCGGGGGGAACAGATACGCAGTATTTT.

The sample holds a few counts of this clonotype. The chain links TRBV12-3 or TRBV12-4 to TRBJ2-1; D is unclear. Trimming stripped 5 bases from V and 8 bases from J, with 16 bases between. The CDR3 totals 14 residues. The CDR3 DNA sequence: TGTGCCAGCAGTCGCGACGGGCGAGCTTATGAGCAGTTCTTC. Translation gives CASSRDGRAYEQFF.

CDR3 in amino acids: CATLDSQSSGNTQYF. The CDR3 DNA reads as TGTGCCACATTGGACAGCCAATCATCTGGGAATACGCAGTATTTT. The J gene is TRBJ2-3, the V gene TRBV10-3, with D possibly being TRBD1 (6 bases). CDR3 length: 15 residues. Trimming removed 10 bases from V and 7 bases from J, with 24 bases in between. The germline V gene has CDR1 ENHRY and CDR2 SYGVKD.

The chain has TRBV7-9 and TRBJ2-5; 8 bases map to TRBD2. With V trimmed by 4 bases and J by 1 base, 11 bases remained unmatched. The germline V gene has CDR1 SEHNR and CDR2 FQNEAQ (reference sequence). The CDR3 loop spans 17 amino acids. The CDR3 bases are TGTGCCAGCAGCTCTTCCGGGGGTGGACTAGCCCAAGAGACCCAGTACTTC. Protein product: CASSSSGGGLAQETQYF.

This clonotype occurred once. V gene TRBV2 combines with J gene TRBJ2-6; D is ambiguous. The CDR3 has 15 residues. The V end lost 6 bases, the J end lost 8 bases, and 17 bases lay between the germline ends. Germline V lookup: CDR1 SNHLY, CDR2 FYNNEI. This CDR3 reads CASRIFGNPSNVLTF. CDR3 nucleotides: TGTGCCAGCAGGATTTTTGGGAATCCCTCCAACGTCCTGACTTTC.

This clonotype was detected ten times or more. The rearrangement uses TRBV4-1 and TRBJ2-7; 9 nucleotides line up with TRBD1. J lost 1 base, V lost 5 bases, and 6 bases had no gene match. CDR1 and CDR2 from the germline V gene are MGHRA and YSYEKL. This CDR3 is built from 15 residues. As DNA, the CDR3 is TGCGCCAGCAGCATTACCGGGACAGGGTCCTACGAGCAGTACTTC. The encoded protein is CASSITGTGSYEQYF.

This clonotype was observed at least ten times. The chain couples TRBV4-2 to TRBJ1-6; a weak D match, TRBD1 (5 bases). The length of the CDR3 is 15 residues. Trimming pared 2 bases from V and 4 bases from J, leaving 9 bases between. From germline, CDR1 is LGHNA and CDR2 YNFKEQ. CDR3 in DNA: TGTGCCAGCAGCCAACAGGGCGCTTATAATTCACCCCTCCACTTT. This translates into CASSQQGAYNSPLHF.

This clonotype was counted ten times or more. This rearrangement joins TRBV5-6 to TRBJ2-1; 7 bases line up with TRBD1. Looked up from germline, CDR1 is SGHDT and CDR2 is YYEEEE. The CDR3 spans 15 residues. Germline trimming cut 3 bases from V and 2 bases from J; bases unmatched to any gene: 5. For the CDR3, the DNA is TGTGCCAGCAGCTCAACAGGGGTCCCCTACAATGAGCAGTTCTTC. As protein: CASSSTGVPYNEQFF. Full variable domain (remainder filled in from reference TRBV5-6 and TRBJ2-1): DAGVTQSPTHLIKTRGQQVTLRCSPKSGHDTVSWYQQALGQGPQFIFQYYEEEERQRGNFPDRFSGHQFPNYSSELNVNALLLGDSALYLCASSSTGVPYNEQFFGPGTRLTVL.

This clonotype came up a few times. The chain joins TRBV5-1 to TRBJ2-3; 7 bases agree with TRBD1. Germline CDR1 SGHRS, CDR2 YFSETQ. The V gene end was trimmed by 4 bases and the J gene end by 2 bases; junction bases not matched to a gene: 7. The CDR3 spans 15 residues. The CDR3 protein is CASSRADRDTDTQYF. DNA for the CDR3: TGCGCCAGCAGCCGTGCCGACAGGGACACAGATACGCAGTATTTT. The entire variable domain, with the rest obtained from reference TRBV5-1 and TRBJ2-3, is as follows: KAGVTQTPRYLIKTRGQQVTLSCSPISGHRSVSWYQQTPGQGLQFLFEYFSETQRNKGNFPGRFSGRQFSNSRSEMNVSTLELGDSALYLCASSRADRDTDTQYFGPGTRLTVL.

This clonotype appeared many times. The genes are TRBV5-1 and TRBJ1-1, with D perhaps TRBD1 (5 bases). CDR3 size: 13 residues. From germline, CDR1 is SGHRS and CDR2 YFSETQ. The V end was cut by 5 bases, the J end by 1 base, with 9 bases between. Written as DNA, the CDR3 is TGCGCCAGCAGTTGGGACGAGAACACTGAAGCTTTCTTT. Translation: CASSWDENTEAFF.

The rearrangement uses TRBV29-1 and TRBJ2-2; no firm D call. The CDR3 totals 11 residues. V lost 7 bases, J lost 7 bases, and 10 bases lay in between. CDR1 and CDR2 (germline): SQVTM, ANQGSEA. CDR3 amino acids: CSAPVNGELFF. The CDR3 bases are TGCAGCGCCCCCGTTAACGGGGAGCTGTTTTTT.